Listed here are 10 T cell receptor beta chains from one sample, sequenced in a study of shared clonotypes between healthy human individuals. The assay was immunoSEQ multiplex PCR, and TCRdb's table has in-frame clones only and misses some. The sample holds about 480,000 clones, approximately 79% seen once. The sequencing input was PBMCs. The receptors were gathered from a middle-aged woman in good health. Some clones in this sample may be carry-over from other donors' samples.

As regards this clone: In the same sample, other DNA sequences code for this CDR3. The chain is built from TRBV7-9 and TRBJ2-5, with TRBD2 matching 8 bases. The CDR3 has 15 amino acids. V lost 2 bases and J lost 1; bases outside the gene matches: 3. Germline CDR1 SEHNR, CDR2 FQNEAQ (reference sequence). CDR3 protein: CASSLRGGLQETQYF. The CDR3 DNA follows: TGTGCCAGCAGCTTACGGGGGGGTCTCCAAGAGACCCAGTACTTC.

The chain uses TRBV25-1 and TRBJ1-1, with 8 bases matching TRBD1. V lost 1 base, J lost 2 bases, and 9 bases stayed unmatched. CDR1 and CDR2 from the germline V gene are MGHDK and SYGVNS. The CDR3 totals 17 residues. Here the CDR3 reads CASSEFSAGGLNTEAFF. The DNA for the CDR3 is TGTGCCAGCAGTGAATTCTCAGCAGGGGGCCTTAACACTGAAGCTTTCTTT.

The chain carries TRBV28 and TRBJ2-1, with D perhaps TRBD2 (6 bases). V was clipped by 8 bases and J by 3 bases, with 8 bases between them. From germline, CDR1 is MDHEN and CDR2 SYDVKM. This CDR3 is built from 12 residues. As DNA, the CDR3 is TGTGCCAGCTCCGGGAGCTACAATGAGCAGTTCTTC. Translated, it gives CASSGSYNEQFF.

Only one count was recorded for this clone. The chain links TRBV5-4 to TRBJ2-7; 12 nucleotides align to TRBD2. CDR1 and CDR2 (germline): SGHNT, YYREEE (reference sequence). Germline trimming cut 3 bases from V and 2 bases from J; bases unmatched to any gene: 9. This CDR3 is 17 amino acids long. CDR3: CASSYSLTSGRTYEQYF. CDR3 DNA: TGTGCCAGCAGCTATTCTTTGACTAGCGGGAGAACCTACGAGCAGTACTTC.

This clone came up once. DNA of the CDR3: TGTGCCAGCAGGTCAGCGGGAGGGCCTTACGAGCAGTACTTC. This encodes CASRSAGGPYEQYF. The chain recombines TRBV7-2 with TRBJ2-7; TRBD2 matches 10 bases. CDR1 is SGHTA and CDR2 is FQGNSA in the germline V gene. CDR3 length equals 14 residues. The ends lost 6 bases at V and 4 bases at J; junction bases unmatched: 6.

The chain couples TRBV30 to TRBJ2-6, with D perhaps matching TRBD2 (5 bases). Germline lookup yields CDR1 GTSNPN and CDR2 SVGIG (reference sequence). V shed 0 bases and J shed 1 base, with 13 bases lying between them. There are 17 residues in the CDR3. The CDR3 is CAWSVYSGGSGANVLTF. The CDR3 DNA is TGTGCCTGGAGTGTATACTCCGGCGGGTCTGGGGCCAACGTCCTGACTTTC. Full variable domain (remainder filled in from reference TRBV30 and TRBJ2-6): SQTIHQWPATLVQPVGSPLSLECTVEGTSNPNLYWYRQAAGRGLQLLFYSVGIGQISSEVPQNLSASRPQDRQFILSSKKLLLSDSGFYLCAWSVYSGGSGANVLTFGAGSRLTVL.

V usage is TRBV9 and J usage is TRBJ2-5; D is ambiguous. The CDR3 spans 10 residues. Per germline, CDR1 SGDLS and CDR2 YYNGEE. Trimming took off 0 bases at V and 6 bases at J, with 0 bases between the two ends. The CDR3 sequence: CASSVETQYF. The CDR3 DNA sequence: TGTGCCAGCAGCGTAGAGACCCAGTACTTC.

V and J are TRBV5-4 and TRBJ2-5; maybe TRBD1 (6 bases). Germline CDR1 and CDR2: SGHNT and YYREEE (reference sequence). V lost 4 bases to trimming and J lost 4 bases, with 14 bases between them. The CDR3 runs 14 residues. In DNA form, the CDR3 reads TGTGCCAGCAGCGACTACAGGGAAAGAGAGACCCAGTACTTC. It yields the protein CASSDYRERETQYF.

This chain uses TRBV27 with TRBJ2-5; 11 nucleotides align to TRBD1. J lost 5 bases, V lost 7 bases, and 18 bases had no gene match. The CDR3 has 18 residues. Germline V gene lookup returns CDR1 MNHEY and CDR2 SMNVEV (reference sequence). CDR3 amino acids: CASTETRSGQGVVETQYF. Here the CDR3 DNA reads TGTGCCAGCACCGAAACCCGTTCGGGACAGGGGGTAGTGGAGACCCAGTACTTC.

V and J are TRBV5-1 and TRBJ1-1; TRBD1 matches at 8 bases. CDR3 length equals 14 residues. The V segment lost 2 bases and the J segment 4 bases; nucleotides outside the gene matches: 4. Germline assignment: CDR1 SGHRS and CDR2 YFSETQ. CDR3: CASSLRTGSTEAFF. DNA for the CDR3: TGCGCCAGCAGCTTAAGGACAGGGTCCACTGAAGCTTTCTTT.